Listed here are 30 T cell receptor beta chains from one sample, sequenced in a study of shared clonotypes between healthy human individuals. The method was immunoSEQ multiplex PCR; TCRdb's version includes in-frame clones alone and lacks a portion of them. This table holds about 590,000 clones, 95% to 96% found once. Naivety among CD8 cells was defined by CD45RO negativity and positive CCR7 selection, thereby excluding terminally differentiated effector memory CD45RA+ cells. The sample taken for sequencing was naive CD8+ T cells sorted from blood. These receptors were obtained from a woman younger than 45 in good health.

CDR3: CASSIDSAARVRNAQHF. CDR3 bases: TGTGCCAGTAGTATAGATAGCGCCGCCAGGGTCCGAAACGCCCAGCATTTT. The rearrangement uses TRBV19 and TRBJ1-5; possibly TRBD1 for D (5 bases). Per germline, CDR1 LNHDA and CDR2 SQIVND (reference sequence). CDR3 length: 17 amino acids. V was trimmed by 0 bases and J by 11 bases, leaving 23 bases between them. Looking up the rest from reference TRBV19 and TRBJ1-5 gives the full variable domain: DGGITQSPKYLFRKEGQNVTLSCEQNLNHDAMYWYRQDPGQGLRLIYYSQIVNDFQKGDIAEGYSVSREKKESFPLTVTSAQKNPTAFYLCASSIDSAARVRNAQHFGDGTRLSIL.

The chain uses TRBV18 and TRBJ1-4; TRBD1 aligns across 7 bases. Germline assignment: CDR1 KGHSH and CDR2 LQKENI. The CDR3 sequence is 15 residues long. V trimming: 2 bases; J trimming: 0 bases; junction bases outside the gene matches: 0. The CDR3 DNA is TGTGCCAGCTCACCAGGGACAGCAACTAATGAAAAACTGTTTTTT. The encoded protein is CASSPGTATNEKLFF.

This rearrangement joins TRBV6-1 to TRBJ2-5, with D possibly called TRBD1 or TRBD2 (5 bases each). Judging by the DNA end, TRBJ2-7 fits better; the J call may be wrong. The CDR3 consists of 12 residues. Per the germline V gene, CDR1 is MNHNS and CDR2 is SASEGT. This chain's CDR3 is CAIQYWGSEQYF. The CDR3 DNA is TGTGCCATCCAGTATTGGGGGTCCGAGCAGTACTTC.

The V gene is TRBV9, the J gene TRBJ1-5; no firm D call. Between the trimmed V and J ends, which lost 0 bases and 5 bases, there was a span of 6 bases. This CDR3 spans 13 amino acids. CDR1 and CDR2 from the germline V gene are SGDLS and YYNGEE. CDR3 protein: CASSVEGHQPQHF. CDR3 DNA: TGTGCCAGCAGCGTAGAGGGTCATCAGCCCCAGCATTTT.

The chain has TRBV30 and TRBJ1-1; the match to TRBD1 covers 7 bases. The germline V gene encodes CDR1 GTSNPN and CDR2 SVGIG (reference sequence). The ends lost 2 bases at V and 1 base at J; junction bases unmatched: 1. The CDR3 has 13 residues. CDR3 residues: CAWSRTGNTEAFF. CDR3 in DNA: TGTGCCTGGAGTCGGACAGGGAACACTGAAGCTTTCTTT.

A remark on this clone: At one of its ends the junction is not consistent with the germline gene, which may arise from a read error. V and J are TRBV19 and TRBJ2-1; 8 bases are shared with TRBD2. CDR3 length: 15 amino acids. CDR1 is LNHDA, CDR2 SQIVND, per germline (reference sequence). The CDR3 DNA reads TGTGCCAGTTGTATCGGTCGGGAGGGCCCGGATGAGCAGTTCTTC. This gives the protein CASCIGREGPDEQFF. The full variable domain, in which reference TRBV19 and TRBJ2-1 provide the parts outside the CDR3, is DGGITQSPKYLFRKEGQNVTLSCEQNLNHDAMYWYRQDPGQGLRLIYYSQIVNDFQKGDIAEGYSVSREKKESFPLTVTSAQKNPTAFYLCASCIGREGPDEQFFGPGTRLTVL.

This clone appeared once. DNA for the CDR3: TGTGCCAGCAGGATGACTAGCGGGGGAGACGAGCAGTACTTC. Translated, it gives CASRMTSGGDEQYF. This chain connects TRBV2 to TRBJ2-5; 12 nucleotides match TRBD2. The DNA end favors TRBJ2-7, so the J call may be wrong. Germline CDR1 and CDR2: SNHLY and FYNNEI. The CDR3 loop spans 14 amino acids.

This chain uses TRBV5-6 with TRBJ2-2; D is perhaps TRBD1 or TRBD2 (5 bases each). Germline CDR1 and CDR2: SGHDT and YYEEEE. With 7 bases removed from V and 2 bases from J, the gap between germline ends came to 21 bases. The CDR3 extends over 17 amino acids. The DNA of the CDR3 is TGTGCCAGCCAGCTTGAGGGACCCCATCCCAACACCGGGGAGCTGTTTTTT. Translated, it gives CASQLEGPHPNTGELFF.

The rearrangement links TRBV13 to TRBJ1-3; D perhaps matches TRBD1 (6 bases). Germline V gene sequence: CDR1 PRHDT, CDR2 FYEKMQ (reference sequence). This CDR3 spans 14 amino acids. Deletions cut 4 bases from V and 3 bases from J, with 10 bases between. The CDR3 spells CASSWGAGGNTIYF. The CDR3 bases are TGTGCCAGCAGCTGGGGGGCAGGTGGAAACACCATATATTTT.

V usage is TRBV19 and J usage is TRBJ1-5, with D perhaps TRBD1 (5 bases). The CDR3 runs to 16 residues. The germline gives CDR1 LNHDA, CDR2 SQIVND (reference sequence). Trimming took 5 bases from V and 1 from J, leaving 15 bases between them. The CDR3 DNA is TGTGCCAGTAGTCCCCCAGGGTATGCAAGCAATCAGCCCCAGCATTTT. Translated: CASSPPGYASNQPQHF.

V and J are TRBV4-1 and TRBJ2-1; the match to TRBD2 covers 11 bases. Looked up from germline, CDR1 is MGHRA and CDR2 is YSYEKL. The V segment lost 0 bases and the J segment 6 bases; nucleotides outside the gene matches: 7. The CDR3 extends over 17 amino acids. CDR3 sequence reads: CASSQESSLAGGNEQFF. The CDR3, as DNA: TGCGCCAGCAGCCAAGAATCGTCGCTAGCGGGGGGCAATGAGCAGTTCTTC.

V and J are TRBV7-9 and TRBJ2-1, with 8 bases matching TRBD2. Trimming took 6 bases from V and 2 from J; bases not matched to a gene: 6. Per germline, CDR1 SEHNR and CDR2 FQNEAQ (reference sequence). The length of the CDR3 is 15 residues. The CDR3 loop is CASSNVAGTYNEQFF. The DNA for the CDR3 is TGTGCCAGCAGTAACGTAGCGGGAACCTACAATGAGCAGTTCTTC.

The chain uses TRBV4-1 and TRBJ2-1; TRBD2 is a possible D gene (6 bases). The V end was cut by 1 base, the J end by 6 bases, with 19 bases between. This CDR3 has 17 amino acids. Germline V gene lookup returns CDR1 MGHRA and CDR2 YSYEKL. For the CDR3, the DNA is TGCGCCAGCAGCCAAGGTTGGTGGGGGAGGTTAGTCAATGAGCAGTTCTTC. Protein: CASSQGWWGRLVNEQFF.

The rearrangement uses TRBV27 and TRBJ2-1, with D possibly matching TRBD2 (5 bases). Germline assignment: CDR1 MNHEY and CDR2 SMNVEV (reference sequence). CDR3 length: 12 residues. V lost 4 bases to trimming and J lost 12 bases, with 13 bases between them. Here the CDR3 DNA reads TGTGCCAGCAGTTCCACTAGTAACGGGCAGTTCTTC. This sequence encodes CASSSTSNGQFF.

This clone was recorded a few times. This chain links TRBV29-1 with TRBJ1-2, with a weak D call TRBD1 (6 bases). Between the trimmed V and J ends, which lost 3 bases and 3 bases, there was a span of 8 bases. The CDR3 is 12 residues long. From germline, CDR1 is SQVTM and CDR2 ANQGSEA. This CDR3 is CSVDDRHYGYTF. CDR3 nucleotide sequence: TGCAGCGTTGACGACAGGCACTATGGCTACACCTTC.

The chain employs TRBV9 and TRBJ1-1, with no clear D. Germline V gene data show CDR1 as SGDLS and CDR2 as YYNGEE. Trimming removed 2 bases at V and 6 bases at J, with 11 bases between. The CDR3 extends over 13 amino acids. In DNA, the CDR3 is TGTGCCAGCAGCGTGGGTCTCGGACCTGAAGCTTTCTTT. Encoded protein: CASSVGLGPEAFF.

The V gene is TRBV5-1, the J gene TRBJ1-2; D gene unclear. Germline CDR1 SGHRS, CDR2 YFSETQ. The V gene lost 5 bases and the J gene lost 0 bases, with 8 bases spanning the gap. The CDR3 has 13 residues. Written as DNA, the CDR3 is TGCGCCAGCAGTGAGATAGCTAACTATGGCTACACCTTC. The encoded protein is CASSEIANYGYTF.

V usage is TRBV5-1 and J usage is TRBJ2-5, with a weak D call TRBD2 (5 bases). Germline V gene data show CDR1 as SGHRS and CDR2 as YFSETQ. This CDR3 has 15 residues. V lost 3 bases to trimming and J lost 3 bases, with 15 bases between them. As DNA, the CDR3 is TGCGCCAGCAGCTGGGAACCGGGGTTCGAAGAGACCCAGTACTTC. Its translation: CASSWEPGFEETQYF.

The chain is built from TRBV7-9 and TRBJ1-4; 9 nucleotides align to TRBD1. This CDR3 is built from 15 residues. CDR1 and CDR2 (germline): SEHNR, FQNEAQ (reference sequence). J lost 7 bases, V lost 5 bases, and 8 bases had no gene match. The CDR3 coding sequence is TGTGCCAGCAGCCGTCCGGGACAGGGAGGTGAAAAACTGTTTTTT. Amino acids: CASSRPGQGGEKLFF.

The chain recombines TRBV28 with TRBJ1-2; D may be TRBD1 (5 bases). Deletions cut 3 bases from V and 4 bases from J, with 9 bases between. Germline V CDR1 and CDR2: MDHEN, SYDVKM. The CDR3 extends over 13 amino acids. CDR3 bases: TGTGCCAGCAGTTTTGGGGGTTCCTATGGCTACACCTTC. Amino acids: CASSFGGSYGYTF.

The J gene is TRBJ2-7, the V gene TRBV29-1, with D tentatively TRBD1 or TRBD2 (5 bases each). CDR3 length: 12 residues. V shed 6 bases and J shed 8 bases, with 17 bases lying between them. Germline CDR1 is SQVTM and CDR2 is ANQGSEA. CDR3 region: CSVVGTFYQQYF. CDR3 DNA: TGCAGCGTCGTAGGGACCTTCTATCAGCAGTACTTC.

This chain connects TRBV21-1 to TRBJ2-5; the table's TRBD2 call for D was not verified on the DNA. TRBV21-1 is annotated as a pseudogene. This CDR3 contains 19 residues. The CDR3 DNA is TGTGCCAGCAGCAAATTCTTGGGTGGGAGTCGCCACAGCCGGGAGACCCAGTACTTC. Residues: CASSKFLGGSRHSRETQYF.

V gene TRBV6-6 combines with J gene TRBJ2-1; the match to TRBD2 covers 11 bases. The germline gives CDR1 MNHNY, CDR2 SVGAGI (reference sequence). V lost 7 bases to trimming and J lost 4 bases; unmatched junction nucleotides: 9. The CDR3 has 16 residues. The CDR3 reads CASTLTGTSGYNEQFF. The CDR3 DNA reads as TGTGCCAGCACCTTAACCGGGACTAGCGGTTACAATGAGCAGTTCTTC.

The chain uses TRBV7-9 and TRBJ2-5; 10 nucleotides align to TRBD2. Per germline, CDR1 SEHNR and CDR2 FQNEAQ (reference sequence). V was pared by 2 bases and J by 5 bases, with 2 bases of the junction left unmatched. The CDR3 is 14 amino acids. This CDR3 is CASSLPSGSETQYF. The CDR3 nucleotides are TGTGCCAGCAGCTTACCTAGCGGGAGTGAGACCCAGTACTTC.

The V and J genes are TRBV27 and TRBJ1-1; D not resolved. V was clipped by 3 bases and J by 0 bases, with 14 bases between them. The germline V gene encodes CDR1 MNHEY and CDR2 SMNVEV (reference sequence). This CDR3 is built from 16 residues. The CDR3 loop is CASSFWSADMNTEAFF. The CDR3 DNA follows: TGTGCCAGCAGTTTTTGGTCAGCCGATATGAACACTGAAGCTTTCTTT.

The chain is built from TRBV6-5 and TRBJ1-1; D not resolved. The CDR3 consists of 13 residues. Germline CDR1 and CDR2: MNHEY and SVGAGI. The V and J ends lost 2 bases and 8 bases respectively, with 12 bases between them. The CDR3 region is CASSYKGSVEAFF. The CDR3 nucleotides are TGTGCCAGCAGTTACAAGGGTTCCGTCGAAGCTTTCTTT.

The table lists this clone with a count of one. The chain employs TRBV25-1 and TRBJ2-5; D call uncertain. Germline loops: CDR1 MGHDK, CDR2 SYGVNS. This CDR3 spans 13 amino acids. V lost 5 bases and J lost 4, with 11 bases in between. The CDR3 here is CASSSFLLETQYF. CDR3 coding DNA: TGTGCCAGCAGTAGTTTCCTCCTAGAGACCCAGTACTTC.

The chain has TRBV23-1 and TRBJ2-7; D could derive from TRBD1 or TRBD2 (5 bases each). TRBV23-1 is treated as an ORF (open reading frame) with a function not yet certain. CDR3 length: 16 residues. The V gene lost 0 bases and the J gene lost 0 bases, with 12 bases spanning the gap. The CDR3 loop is CASSQSPGTDSYEQYF. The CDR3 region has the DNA TGCGCCAGCAGTCAATCACCCGGGACGGACTCCTACGAGCAGTACTTC.

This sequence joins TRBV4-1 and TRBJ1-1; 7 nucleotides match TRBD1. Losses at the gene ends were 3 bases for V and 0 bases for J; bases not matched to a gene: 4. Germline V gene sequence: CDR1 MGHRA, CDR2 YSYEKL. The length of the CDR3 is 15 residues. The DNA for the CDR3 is TGCGCCAGCAGCCAGTGGGGACAGATGAACACTGAAGCTTTCTTT. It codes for CASSQWGQMNTEAFF.

CDR3 region: CSVLYGLADNTGELFF. As DNA, the CDR3 is TGCAGCGTCCTGTACGGACTAGCGGATAACACCGGGGAGCTGTTTTTT. The V call is TRBV29-1, the J call TRBJ2-2, with 10 bases identical to TRBD2. The trim removed 6 bases at V and 2 bases at J, leaving 9 bases unmatched. CDR1 is SQVTM, CDR2 ANQGSEA, per germline. There are 16 residues in the CDR3.